The rows below give T cell receptor beta chains drawn from one sample of a study of T-cell memory formation after mild COVID-19. TCRdb re-called the 5' RACE reads through MiXCR, storing one row per CDR3 protein. Of more than 400,000 distinct CDR3 sequences listed, roughly 18% are singletons. Sequencing used PBMCs or a T cell subset sorted from them (not recorded which). Receptor source: an adult woman who had mild COVID-19 (a few samples of this study predate the infection). Cell type and time point are not known. The CDR3 runs from the conserved cysteine through the conserved F or W. The order of the fields is CDR3 protein, CDR3 DNA, V gene, clone size, J gene, D gene. The D gene is left open where the match is weak. Clone size, where shown, is once, few, many, or a class for clones that have expanded.

CDR3: CSVVASGRAGANVLTF
DNA: TGCAGCGTTGTAGCGAGCGGGAGAGCTGGGGCCAACGTCCTGACTTTC
V: TRBV29-1
size: once
J: TRBJ2-6
D: TRBD2

CDR3: CASSLIGQPQHF
DNA: TGTGCCAGCAGTTTAATCGGTCAGCCCCAGCATTTT
V: TRBV12-3/TRBV12-4
size: .
J: TRBJ1-5
D: .

CDR3: CAWSEGQGSDEQYF
DNA: TGTGCCTGGAGTGAGGGACAGGGTTCCGACGAGCAGTACTTC
V: TRBV30
size: few
J: TRBJ2-7
D: TRBD1

CDR3: CASSVGGGELFF
DNA: TGTGCCAGCAGCGTAGGAGGCGGGGAGCTGTTTTTT
V: TRBV9
size: few
J: TRBJ2-2
D: .

CDR3: CASSQGSGGAYNEQFF
DNA: TGTGCCAGCAGCCAAGGGTCGGGAGGCGCGTACAATGAGCAGTTCTTC
V: TRBV14
size: few
J: TRBJ2-1
D: TRBD2

CDR3: CASSELARTDTQYF
DNA: TGTGCCAGCAGTGAACTAGCTCGGACAGATACGCAGTATTTT
V: TRBV2
size: few
J: TRBJ2-3
D: .

CDR3: CASSPGDWQNIQYF
DNA: TGTGCCAGCAGCCCGGGGGACTGGCAAAACATTCAGTACTTC
V: TRBV7-9
size: .
J: TRBJ2-4
D: .

CDR3: CASSHRDRGRTDTQYF
DNA: TGTGCCAGCAGCCACCGGGACAGGGGGCGAACAGATACGCAGTATTTT
V: TRBV4-2
size: .
J: TRBJ2-3
D: TRBD1

CDR3: CASSFSGQLQFF
DNA: TGTGCCAGCAGCTTCTCTGGACAGCTACAGTTCTTC
V: TRBV27
size: .
J: TRBJ2-1
D: .

CDR3: CASSPLPPNEQFF
DNA: TGTGCCAGCAGTCCGCTTCCGCCTAATGAGCAGTTCTTC
V: TRBV12-3/TRBV12-4
size: few
J: TRBJ2-1
D: .

CDR3: CASRTHTAYEQYF
DNA: TGTGCCAGCAGAACGCACACGGCCTACGAGCAGTACTTC
V: TRBV27
size: .
J: TRBJ2-7
D: .

CDR3: CASSLSGGNMNTEAFF
DNA: TGTGCCAGCAGTCTCTCGGGGGGGAACATGAACACTGAAGCTTTCTTT
V: TRBV12-3/TRBV12-4
size: .
J: TRBJ1-1
D: .

CDR3: CASSSGQVTGETQYF
DNA: TGTGCCAGCAGCTCCGGACAGGTTACGGGGGAGACCCAGTACTTC
V: TRBV7-7
size: .
J: TRBJ2-5
D: TRBD1

CDR3: CASSTSAGGTEAFF
DNA: TGTGCCAGCAGTACCTCCGCCGGGGGAACTGAAGCTTTCTTT
V: TRBV25-1
size: .
J: TRBJ1-1
D: .

CDR3: CASSSKDRIATDTQYF
DNA: TGTGCCAGCAGCTCGAAAGACAGGATAGCCACAGATACGCAGTATTTT
V: TRBV7-2
size: .
J: TRBJ2-3
D: .

CDR3: CSAFESFRNTGELFF
DNA: TGCAGCGCCTTCGAGAGCTTTAGGAACACCGGGGAGCTGTTTTTT
V: TRBV29-1
size: few
J: TRBJ2-2
D: .

CDR3: CASSPSTGTGNSPLHF
DNA: TGTGCCAGCAGCCCATCAACCGGGACAGGGAATTCACCCCTCCACTTT
V: TRBV4-2
size: few
J: TRBJ1-6
D: TRBD1

CDR3: CASSQPSGRKETQYF
DNA: TGTGCCAGCAGCCAACCCTCCGGGAGAAAAGAGACCCAGTACTTC
V: TRBV3-1
size: many
J: TRBJ2-5
D: .

CDR3: CASSLATRALNTEAFF
DNA: TGCGCCAGCAGCTTGGCTACCAGGGCTTTGAACACTGAAGCTTTCTTT
V: TRBV5-1
size: few
J: TRBJ1-1
D: .

CDR3: CASSLGLGVFF
DNA: TGTGCCAGCAGCCTTGGACTGGGCGTTTTTTTC
V: TRBV7-8
size: many
J: TRBJ2-1
D: .

CDR3: CASSQVVTSGGETQYF
DNA: TGCGCCAGCAGCCAAGTAGTCACTAGCGGGGGAGAGACCCAGTACTTC
V: TRBV4-1
size: few
J: TRBJ2-5
D: TRBD2

CDR3: CASSQSGGASDTQYF
DNA: TGCGCCAGCAGCCAGAGCGGGGGGGCGTCAGATACGCAGTATTTT
V: TRBV5-1
size: many
J: TRBJ2-3
D: TRBD2

CDR3: CASSLAGPGGRTDTQYF
DNA: TGTGCCAGCAGCTTAGCCGGTCCAGGGGGAAGGACAGATACGCAGTATTTT
V: TRBV7-6
size: .
J: TRBJ2-3
D: TRBD1

CDR3: CAIHSGHTANYGYTF
DNA: TGTGCCATCCACTCCGGGCACACCGCAAACTATGGCTACACCTTC
V: TRBV12-3/TRBV12-4
size: .
J: TRBJ1-2
D: .

CDR3: CASSLDAGYYEQYF
DNA: TGTGCCAGCAGCTTAGACGCGGGATACTACGAGCAGTACTTC
V: TRBV11-1
size: many
J: TRBJ2-7
D: .

CDR3: CASSVSLIGGQPQHF
DNA: TGTGCCAGCAGTGTATCCCTGATTGGGGGTCAGCCCCAGCATTTT
V: TRBV2
size: few
J: TRBJ1-5
D: .

CDR3: CASSLSETGKPYEQYF
DNA: TGTGCCAGCAGTTTAAGCGAGACAGGGAAGCCCTACGAGCAGTACTTC
V: TRBV12-3/TRBV12-4
size: few
J: TRBJ2-7
D: TRBD1

CDR3: CASSPGGGASGQYF
DNA: TGTGCCAGCAGCCCCGGTGGGGGGGCGTCCGGGCAGTACTTC
V: TRBV3-1
size: .
J: TRBJ2-7
D: .